Listed below are T cell receptor beta chains from one sample, sequenced in a study of control samples from healthy donors and cancer patients. The method was immunoSEQ multiplex PCR; TCRdb's version includes in-frame clones alone and lacks a portion of them. The sample includes about 100,000 clones, about 92% of them seen just once. The sequencing input was blood. The receptors originated from a woman aged 18-29 years in good health. Both conserved end residues are part of each CDR3. The order of the fields is V gene, J gene, CDR3 protein.

TRBV2	TRBJ1-2	CASSEAGGTPANYGYTF
TRBV3-1/TRBV3-2	TRBJ2-3	CASSQDPTSTDTQYF
TRBV5-4	TRBJ2-1	CASSLAGGSSYNEQFF
TRBV5-1	TRBJ1-1	CASSLEPRGTEAFF
TRBV4-2	TRBJ2-1	CASSQDLGGGADEQFF
TRBV10-1	TRBJ1-1	CASSESRYTEAFF
TRBV13	TRBJ2-1	CASSLGGSGRGNEQFF
TRBV9	TRBJ1-2	CASSATTGVGGYTF
TRBV29-1	TRBJ2-7	CSVVRDYEQYF
TRBV11-2	TRBJ2-5	CASSRAGVETQYF
TRBV6-6	TRBJ1-2	CASSYAPEPRGYTF
TRBV7-9	TRBJ1-5	CASSGDSSNQPQHF
TRBV12-1	TRBJ2-1	CASCTSGFYNEQFF
TRBV20-1	TRBJ1-6	CSASYRAGGNSPLHF
TRBV18	TRBJ1-6	CASSPTPGDSPLHF
TRBV29-1	TRBJ2-4	CSAGEYSKNIQYF
TRBV5-1	TRBJ2-1	CASHPLGGANEQFF
TRBV14	TRBJ1-1	CASSQDWNTEAFF
TRBV4-3	TRBJ2-7	CASSQEGLWTSGNSYEQYF
TRBV11-3	TRBJ1-3	CASSMTTGSGNTIYF
TRBV30	TRBJ2-3	CAWSALVGDTQYF
TRBV24-1	TRBJ1-1	CATSESGTGGQAFF
TRBV5-1	TRBJ2-1	CASSFGGGPYNEQFF
TRBV7-2	TRBJ2-7	CASSVAGGRYEQYF
TRBV28	TRBJ1-4	CASSLGGPNEKLFF
TRBV30	TRBJ2-7	CAWSQGGSPYEQYF
TRBV13	TRBJ2-2	CASSSPYPGRSLTGELFF
TRBV2	TRBJ2-1	CASSEAQSGRPNEQFF
TRBV11-2	TRBJ2-7	CASSQGQRQYF
TRBV10-3	TRBJ1-1	CAISEGTGSFGFF
TRBV24-1	TRBJ1-2	CATSADRVNYGYTF
TRBV27	TRBJ1-2	CASSPRAANYGYTF
TRBV5-5	TRBJ1-5	CASSLGDSDWGQPQHF
TRBV7-2	TRBJ2-7	CASSLEQGYEQYF
TRBV19	TRBJ1-1	CASSDRGMNTEAFF
TRBV19	TRBJ2-2	CASSPRLGGTGELFF
TRBV9	TRBJ2-5	CASSARGGTGETQYF
TRBV10-2	TRBJ2-5	CASTPTGVDQYF
TRBV6-4	TRBJ1-2	CASSVGPNYGYTF
TRBV7-2	TRBJ1-1	CASSAQRNTEAFF
TRBV4-1	TRBJ2-1	CASSQGWLGHEQFF
TRBV7-8	TRBJ1-4	CASSSGTGYEKLFF
TRBV6-5	TRBJ1-3	CASRTGGWGNTIYF
TRBV5-4	TRBJ1-1	CASSLVANTEAFF
TRBV3-1/TRBV3-2	TRBJ2-1	CASSQERQGLNNEQFF
TRBV28	TRBJ1-1	CASRRQAMNTEAFF
TRBV3-1/TRBV3-2	TRBJ1-3	CASSQAGTSGNTIYF
TRBV11-2	TRBJ1-6	CASSLVPQGGSPLHF
TRBV10-3	TRBJ2-5	CAISESNSGETQYF
TRBV5-1	TRBJ1-5	CASSFGGSQPQHF
TRBV6-6	TRBJ1-5	CASIDPDSNQPQHF
TRBV10-1	TRBJ2-2	CASSDQSNTGELFF
TRBV6-5	TRBJ2-3	CASSYSVSRRQDTQYF
TRBV11-1	TRBJ1-1	CASSSYTLTEAFF
TRBV7-9	TRBJ2-5	CASSSSSGGAQETQYF
TRBV5-6	TRBJ1-2	CASTPPGGGGYTF
TRBV5-1	TRBJ2-3	CASSPRDSGSTDTQYF
TRBV6-5	TRBJ2-1	CASSYSATSGTNEQFF
TRBV29-1	TRBJ1-4	CSGKGGDTTGEKLFF
TRBV4-3	TRBJ1-4	CASSQGARTAAEKLFF